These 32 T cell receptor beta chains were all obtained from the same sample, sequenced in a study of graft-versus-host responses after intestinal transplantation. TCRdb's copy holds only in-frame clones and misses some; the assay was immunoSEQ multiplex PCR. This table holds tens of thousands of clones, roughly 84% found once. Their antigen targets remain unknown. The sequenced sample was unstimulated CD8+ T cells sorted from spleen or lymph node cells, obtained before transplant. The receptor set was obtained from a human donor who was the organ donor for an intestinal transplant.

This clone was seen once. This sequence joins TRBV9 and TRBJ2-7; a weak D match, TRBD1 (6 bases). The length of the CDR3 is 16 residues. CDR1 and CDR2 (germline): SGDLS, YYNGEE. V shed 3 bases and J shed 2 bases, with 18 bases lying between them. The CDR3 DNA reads TGTGCCAGCAGCGCGGACTCAGGGGCCATACCCTACGAGCAGTACTTC. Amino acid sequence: CASSADSGAIPYEQYF.

Here the CDR3 reads CASSLEDTVIYNEQFF. DNA of the CDR3: TGTGCCAGCAGCTTGGAGGACACGGTGATTTACAATGAGCAGTTCTTC. The V gene is TRBV5-5, the J gene TRBJ2-1; maybe TRBD1 (5 bases). CDR1 is SGHKS and CDR2 is YYEKEE in the germline V gene (reference sequence). V lost 0 bases to trimming and J lost 4 bases, with 14 bases between them. The length of the CDR3 is 16 residues.

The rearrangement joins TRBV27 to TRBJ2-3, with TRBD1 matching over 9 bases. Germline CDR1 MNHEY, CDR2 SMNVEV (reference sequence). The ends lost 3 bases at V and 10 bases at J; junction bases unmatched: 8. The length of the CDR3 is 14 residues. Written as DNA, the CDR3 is TGTGCCAGCAGTTTGGGGGACAGGGTAAGGGCGCAGTATTTT. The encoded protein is CASSLGDRVRAQYF.

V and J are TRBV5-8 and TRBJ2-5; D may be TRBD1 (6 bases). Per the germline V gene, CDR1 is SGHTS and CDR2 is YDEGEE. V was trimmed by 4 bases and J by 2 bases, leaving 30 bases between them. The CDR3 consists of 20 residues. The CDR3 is CASSPGSGQGPDHAQETQYF. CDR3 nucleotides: TGTGCCAGCAGCCCGGGGTCTGGCCAGGGGCCGGATCACGCGCAAGAGACCCAGTACTTC.

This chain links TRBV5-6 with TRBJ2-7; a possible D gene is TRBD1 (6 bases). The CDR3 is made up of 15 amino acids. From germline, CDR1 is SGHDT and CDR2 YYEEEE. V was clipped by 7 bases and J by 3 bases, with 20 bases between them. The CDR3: CASQGEGHDYYEQYF. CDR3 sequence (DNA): TGTGCCAGCCAGGGAGAGGGACATGACTACTACGAGCAGTACTTC.

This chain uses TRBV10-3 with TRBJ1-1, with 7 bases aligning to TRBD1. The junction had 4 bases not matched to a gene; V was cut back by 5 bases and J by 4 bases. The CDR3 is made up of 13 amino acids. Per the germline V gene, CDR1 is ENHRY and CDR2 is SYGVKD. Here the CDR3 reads CAISSTGITEAFF. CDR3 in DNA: TGTGCCATCAGTTCGACAGGGATCACTGAAGCTTTCTTT.

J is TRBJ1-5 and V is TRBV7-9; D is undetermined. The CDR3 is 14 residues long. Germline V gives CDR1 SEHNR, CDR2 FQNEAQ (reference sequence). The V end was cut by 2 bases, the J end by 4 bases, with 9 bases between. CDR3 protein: CASSLNAGNQPQHF. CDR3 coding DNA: TGTGCCAGCAGCTTAAACGCGGGGAATCAGCCCCAGCATTTT.

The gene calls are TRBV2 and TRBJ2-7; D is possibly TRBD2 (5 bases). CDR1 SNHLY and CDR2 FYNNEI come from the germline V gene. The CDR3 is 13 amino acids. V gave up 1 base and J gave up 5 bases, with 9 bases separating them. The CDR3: CASSEGLNNEQYF. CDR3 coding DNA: TGTGCCAGCAGTGAAGGACTAAATAACGAGCAGTACTTC. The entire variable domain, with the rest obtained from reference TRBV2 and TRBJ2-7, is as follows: EPEVTQTPSHQVTQMGQEVILRCVPISNHLYFYWYRQILGQKVEFLVSFYNNEISEKSEIFDDQFSVERPDGSNFTLKIRSTKLEDSAMYFCASSEGLNNEQYFGPGTRLTVT.

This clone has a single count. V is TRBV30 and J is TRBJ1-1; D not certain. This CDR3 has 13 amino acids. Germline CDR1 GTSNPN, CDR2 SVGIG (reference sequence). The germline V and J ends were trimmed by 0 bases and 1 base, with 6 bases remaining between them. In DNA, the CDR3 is TGTGCCTGGAGTGTAATGGGGAACACTGAAGCTTTCTTT. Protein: CAWSVMGNTEAFF.

The CDR3 is CASSYSASPYEQYF. CDR3 bases: TGTGCCAGCAGTTACTCTGCCAGCCCTTACGAGCAGTACTTC. The chain has TRBV6-5 and TRBJ2-7; no clear D. Trimming removed 0 bases at V and 4 bases at J, with 10 bases between. Germline V lookup: CDR1 MNHEY, CDR2 SVGAGI. The CDR3 spans 14 residues.

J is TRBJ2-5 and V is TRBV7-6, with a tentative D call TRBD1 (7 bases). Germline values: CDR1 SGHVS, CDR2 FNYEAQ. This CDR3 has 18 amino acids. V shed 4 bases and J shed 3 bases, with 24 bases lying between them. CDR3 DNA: TGTGCCAGCAGCTCCGTTGCAGGGGGGCGGAAGATAGAAGAGACCCAGTACTTC. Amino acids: CASSSVAGGRKIEETQYF.

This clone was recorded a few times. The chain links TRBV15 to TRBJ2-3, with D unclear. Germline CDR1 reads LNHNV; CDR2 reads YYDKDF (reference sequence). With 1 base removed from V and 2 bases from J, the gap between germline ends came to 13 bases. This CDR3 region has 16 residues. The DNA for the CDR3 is TGTGCCACCAGCAGAGCCCCGGACCTCAACACAGATACGCAGTATTTT. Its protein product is CATSRAPDLNTDTQYF. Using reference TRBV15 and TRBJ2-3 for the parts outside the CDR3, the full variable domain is DAMVIQNPRYQVTQFGKPVTLSCSQTLNHNVMYWYQQKSSQAPKLLFHYYDKDFNNEADTPDNFQSRRPNTSFCFLDIRSPGLGDTAMYLCATSRAPDLNTDTQYFGPGTRLTVL.

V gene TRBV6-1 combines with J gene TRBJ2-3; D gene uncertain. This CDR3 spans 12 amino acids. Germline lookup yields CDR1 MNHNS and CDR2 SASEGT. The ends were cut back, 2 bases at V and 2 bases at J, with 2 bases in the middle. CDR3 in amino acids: CASSEITDTQYF. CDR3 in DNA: TGTGCCAGCAGTGAAATCACAGATACGCAGTATTTT.

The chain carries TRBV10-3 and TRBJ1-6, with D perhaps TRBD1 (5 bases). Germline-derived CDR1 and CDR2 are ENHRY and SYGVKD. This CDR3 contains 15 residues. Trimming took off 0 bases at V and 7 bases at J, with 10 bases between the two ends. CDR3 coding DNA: TGTGCCATCAGTGAGTCGGTAGGGGTGAATTCACCCCTCCACTTT. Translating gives CAISESVGVNSPLHF.

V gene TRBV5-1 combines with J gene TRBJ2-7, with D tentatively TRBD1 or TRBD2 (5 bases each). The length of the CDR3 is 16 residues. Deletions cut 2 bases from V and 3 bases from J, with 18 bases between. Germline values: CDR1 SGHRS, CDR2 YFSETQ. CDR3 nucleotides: TGCGCCAGCAGCTTTACCTCCGGGACGGAATACTACGAGCAGTACTTC. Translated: CASSFTSGTEYYEQYF.

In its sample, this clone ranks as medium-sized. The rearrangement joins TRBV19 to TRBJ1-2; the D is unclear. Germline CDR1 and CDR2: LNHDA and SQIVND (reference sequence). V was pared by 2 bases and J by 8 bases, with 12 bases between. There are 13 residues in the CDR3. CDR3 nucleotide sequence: TGTGCCAGTAGTATAAGTACACTTGTGGGCTACACCTTC. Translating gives CASSISTLVGYTF.

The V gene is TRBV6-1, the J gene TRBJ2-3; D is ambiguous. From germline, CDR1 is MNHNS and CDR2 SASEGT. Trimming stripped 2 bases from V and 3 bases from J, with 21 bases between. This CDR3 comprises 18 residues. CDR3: CASSEYRHYVALTDTQYF. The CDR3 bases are TGTGCCAGCAGTGAATACCGTCACTACGTGGCCTTGACAGATACGCAGTATTTT.

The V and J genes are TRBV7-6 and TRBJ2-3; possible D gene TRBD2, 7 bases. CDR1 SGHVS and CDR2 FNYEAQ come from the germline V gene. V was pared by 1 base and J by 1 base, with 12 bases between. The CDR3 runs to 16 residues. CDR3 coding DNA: TGTGCCAGCAGCTTAGTTCAAGGGGGGGGCACAGATACGCAGTATTTT. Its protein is CASSLVQGGGTDTQYF.

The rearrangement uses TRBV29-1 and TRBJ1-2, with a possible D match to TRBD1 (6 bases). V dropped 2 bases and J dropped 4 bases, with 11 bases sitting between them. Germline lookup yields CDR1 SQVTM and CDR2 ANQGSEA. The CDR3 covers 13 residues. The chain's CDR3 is CSVESGAAYGYTF. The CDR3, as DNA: TGCAGCGTTGAATCAGGGGCGGCCTATGGCTACACCTTC.

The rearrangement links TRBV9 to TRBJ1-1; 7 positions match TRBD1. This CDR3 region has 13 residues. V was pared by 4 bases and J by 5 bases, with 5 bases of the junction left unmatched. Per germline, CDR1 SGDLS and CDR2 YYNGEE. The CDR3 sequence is CASSTDRVTEAFF. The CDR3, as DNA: TGTGCCAGCAGCACTGACAGGGTTACTGAAGCTTTCTTT.

The CDR3 DNA is TGTGCCAGCAGGATCGGGACGCTCTCCTACGAGCAGTACTTC. As protein: CASRIGTLSYEQYF. This sequence joins TRBV6-5 and TRBJ2-7; perhaps D is TRBD1 or TRBD2 (5 bases each). The germline V gene has CDR1 MNHEY and CDR2 SVGAGI. The V gene lost 6 bases and the J gene lost 0 bases, with 12 bases spanning the gap. The CDR3 contains 14 residues.

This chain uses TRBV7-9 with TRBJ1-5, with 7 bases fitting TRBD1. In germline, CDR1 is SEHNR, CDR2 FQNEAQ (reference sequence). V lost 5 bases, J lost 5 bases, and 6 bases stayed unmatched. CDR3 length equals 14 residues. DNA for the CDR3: TGTGCCAGCAGCACCGGGACAGACTATCAGCCCCAGCATTTT. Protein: CASSTGTDYQPQHF.

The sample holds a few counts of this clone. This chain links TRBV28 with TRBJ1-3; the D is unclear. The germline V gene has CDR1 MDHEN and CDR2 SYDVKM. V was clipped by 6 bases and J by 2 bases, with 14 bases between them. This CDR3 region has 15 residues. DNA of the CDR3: TGTGCCAGCAGATTTATAGGAGAAACTGGAAACACCATATATTTT. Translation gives CASRFIGETGNTIYF.

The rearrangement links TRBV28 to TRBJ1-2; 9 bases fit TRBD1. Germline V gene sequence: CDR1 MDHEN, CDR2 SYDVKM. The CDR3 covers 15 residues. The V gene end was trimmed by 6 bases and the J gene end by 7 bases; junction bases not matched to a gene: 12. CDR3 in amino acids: CASSERAQGAFGYTF. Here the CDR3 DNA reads TGTGCCAGCAGCGAACGCGCACAGGGGGCTTTTGGCTACACCTTC.

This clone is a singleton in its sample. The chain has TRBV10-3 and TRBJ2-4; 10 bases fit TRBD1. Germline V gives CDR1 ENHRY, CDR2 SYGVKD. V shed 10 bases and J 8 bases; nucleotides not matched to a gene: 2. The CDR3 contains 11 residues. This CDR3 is CATGQGDIQYF. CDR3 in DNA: TGTGCCACCGGACAGGGGGACATTCAGTACTTC.

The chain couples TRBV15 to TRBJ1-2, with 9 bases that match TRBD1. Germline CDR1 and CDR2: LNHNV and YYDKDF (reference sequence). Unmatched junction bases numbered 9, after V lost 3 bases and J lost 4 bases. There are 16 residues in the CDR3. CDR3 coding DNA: TGTGCCACCAGCAGGGACAGGGGCCCCACAGCCTATGGCTACACCTTC. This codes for CATSRDRGPTAYGYTF.

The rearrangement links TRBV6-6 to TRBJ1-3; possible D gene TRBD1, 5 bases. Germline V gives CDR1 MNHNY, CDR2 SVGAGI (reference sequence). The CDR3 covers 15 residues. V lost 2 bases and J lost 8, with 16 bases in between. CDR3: CASSYAGREVDTIYF. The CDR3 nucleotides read TGTGCCAGCAGTTACGCAGGGAGGGAGGTAGACACCATATATTTT.

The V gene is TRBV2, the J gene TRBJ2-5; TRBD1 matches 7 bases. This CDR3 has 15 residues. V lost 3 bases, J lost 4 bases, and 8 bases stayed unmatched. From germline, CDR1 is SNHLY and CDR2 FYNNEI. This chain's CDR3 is CASSDGWDSGETQYF. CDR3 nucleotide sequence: TGTGCCAGCAGTGACGGGTGGGACAGTGGAGAGACCCAGTACTTC. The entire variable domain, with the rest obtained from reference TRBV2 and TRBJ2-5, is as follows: EPEVTQTPSHQVTQMGQEVILRCVPISNHLYFYWYRQILGQKVEFLVSFYNNEISEKSEIFDDQFSVERPDGSNFTLKIRSTKLEDSAMYFCASSDGWDSGETQYFGPGTRLLVL.

The CDR3 protein is CAAQQGPDSGNTIYF. CDR3 sequence (DNA): TGTGCCGCCCAACAGGGGCCCGACTCTGGAAACACCATATATTTT. The rearrangement joins TRBV6-1 to TRBJ1-3; TRBD1 agrees at 7 bases. V dropped 11 bases and J dropped 0; count of bases not matched to a gene: 10. The CDR3 is 15 amino acids. Germline V gene sequence: CDR1 MNHNS, CDR2 SASEGT.

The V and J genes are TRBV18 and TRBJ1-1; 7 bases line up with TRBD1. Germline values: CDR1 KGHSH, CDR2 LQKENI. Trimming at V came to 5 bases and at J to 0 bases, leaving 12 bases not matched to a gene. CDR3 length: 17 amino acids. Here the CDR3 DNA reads TGTGCCAGCTCATTGACAGGGAGTGGTCGCGTGAACACTGAAGCTTTCTTT. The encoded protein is CASSLTGSGRVNTEAFF.

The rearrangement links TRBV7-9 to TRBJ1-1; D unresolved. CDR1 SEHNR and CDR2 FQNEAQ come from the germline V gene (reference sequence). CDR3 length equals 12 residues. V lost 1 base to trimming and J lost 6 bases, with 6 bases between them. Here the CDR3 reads CASSLGMAEAFF. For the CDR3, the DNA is TGTGCCAGCAGCTTAGGGATGGCTGAAGCTTTCTTT.

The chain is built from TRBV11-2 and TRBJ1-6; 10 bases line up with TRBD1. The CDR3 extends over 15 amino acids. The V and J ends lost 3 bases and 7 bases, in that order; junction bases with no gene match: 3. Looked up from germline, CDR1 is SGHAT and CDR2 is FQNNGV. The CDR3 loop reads CASSFGQGENSPLHF. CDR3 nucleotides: TGTGCCAGCAGCTTCGGACAGGGGGAAAATTCACCCCTCCACTTT.